Given below is one TCR beta chain in context. Antigen specificity is unknown. The data stem from a study of T cell responses to AZD1222 COVID-19 vaccine. The overall study: Pooling covered second doses at about 4 or about 12 weeks.

Assay used: immunoSEQ multiplex PCR; TCRdb lists only in-frame clones, some missing. The sample has about 140,000 clones; roughly 92% are singletons. Findings and caveats of the study: Variant regions that are unmutated are reportedly the target of nearly half of spike-specific TCRs.

This material consisted of peripheral blood, taken on day 0 of AZD1222 vaccination. The source is an adult in good health.

The CDR3 protein is CASSLGPRQGETQYF. In nucleotides, the CDR3 is TGTGCCAGCAGCCTGGGACCCCGCCAAGGGGAGACCCAGTACTTC. The chain combines TRBV9 with TRBJ2-5, with D perhaps being TRBD1 or TRBD2 (5 bases each). From germline, CDR1 is SGDLS and CDR2 YYNGEE. Trimming cost V 4 bases and J 5 bases, with 18 bases left between them. CDR3 length: 15 amino acids.